This T cell receptor (beta chain) was sequenced in a study of T cell changes during pregnancy in multiple sclerosis. Repertoires were generated with immunoSEQ multiplex PCR, while TCRdb's copy carries only in-frame clones and drops some. The table shows approximately 49,000 clones, with 85% to 95% occurring only once. This CDR3 has 18 residues. With 1 base clipped from V and 3 bases from J, the junction kept 10 bases outside the gene matches. CDR1 is SGHVS and CDR2 is FQNEAQ in the germline V gene. Sequencing used peripheral blood, obtained after pregnancy. The origin of this receptor is a female donor with multiple sclerosis, enrolled in a pregnancy study. This chain uses TRBV7-8 with TRBJ2-3; 10 bases match TRBD1. Here the CDR3 reads CASSLGAAGTGVTDTQYF. The CDR3 DNA reads TGTGCCAGCAGCTTAGGGGCAGCCGGGACAGGGGTTACAGATACGCAGTATTTT.